This paragraph covers one TCR beta chain sequence. This CDR3 has 15 amino acids. Per germline, CDR1 GTSNPN and CDR2 SVGIG (reference sequence). V shed 2 bases and J 0 bases; nucleotides not matched to a gene: 6. The data were obtained in a study of CD8+ T cells in alopecia areata. Study details: The tofacitinib course ran for 6 to 18 months and was followed by 6 months off drug.

Reverse transcribed after extraction, RNA yielded cDNA as the sequencing template. This table comes from immunoSEQ multiplex PCR, and its TCRdb copy is limited to in-frame clones, with some not included. The sample holds about 97,000 clones, approximately 42% seen once. The rearrangement joins TRBV30 to TRBJ2-7; 8 positions match TRBD2. The source material was CD4+ T cells sorted from blood. The clonotype was recovered from a human donor with alopecia areata. The CDR3 reads CAWSLGSGGSYEQYF. For the CDR3, the DNA is TGTGCCTGGAGTTTAGGGAGCGGGGGCTCCTACGAGCAGTACTTC.